Each of the 14 T cell receptor beta chains below was sequenced from the same sample in a study of blood T cell repertoires in COVID-19. The protocol was immunoSEQ multiplex PCR, while the TCRdb copy is restricted to in-frame clones and leaves out a portion. The sample contains about 150,000 clones, roughly 87% of which appear only once. The sequenced sample consisted of peripheral blood. These receptors were collected from a woman aged 60-70 years with active or convalescent COVID-19.

The CDR3 loop reads CASSFSELGTQYF. As DNA, the CDR3 is TGTGCCAGCAGTTTCAGCGAATTGGGGACCCAGTACTTC. The chain couples TRBV28 to TRBJ2-5; no clear D. Trimming removed 3 bases from V and 7 bases from J, with 12 bases in between. Germline lookup yields CDR1 MDHEN and CDR2 SYDVKM. The CDR3 totals 13 residues.

The gene calls are TRBV6-5 and TRBJ2-5; a possible D gene is TRBD1 (6 bases). CDR1 is MNHEY and CDR2 is SVGAGI in the germline V gene. The CDR3 loop spans 16 amino acids. V gave up 2 bases and J gave up 5 bases, with 18 bases separating them. The CDR3 protein is CASSYPSTGSGETQYF. Written as DNA, the CDR3 is TGTGCCAGCAGTTACCCCTCCACAGGGTCGGGTGAGACCCAGTACTTC.

The genes are TRBV6-5 and TRBJ2-1; tentatively, D is TRBD1 (5 bases). Deletions cut 0 bases from V and 7 bases from J, with 16 bases between. Germline CDR1 is MNHEY and CDR2 is SVGAGI. This CDR3 is built from 16 residues. The CDR3 reads CASSYSEWQGQNEQFF. The CDR3 coding sequence is TGTGCCAGCAGTTACTCAGAATGGCAGGGTCAAAATGAGCAGTTCTTC.

The genes are TRBV14 and TRBJ2-2; the D is unclear. Germline V CDR1 and CDR2: SGHDN, FVKESK. This CDR3 contains 14 residues. Trimming removed 5 bases at V and 5 bases at J, with 12 bases between. The CDR3 DNA is TGTGCCAGCAGCTCCAGAATTCCTACCGGGGAGCTGTTTTTT. Translating it yields CASSSRIPTGELFF. Variable domain in full (rest from reference TRBV14 and TRBJ2-2): EAGVTQFPSHSVIEKGQTVTLRCDPISGHDNLYWYRRVMGKEIKFLLHFVKESKQDESGMPNNRFLAERTGGTYSTLKVQPAELEDSGVYFCASSSRIPTGELFFGEGSRLTVL.

The chain joins TRBV9 to TRBJ2-3; no firm D call. Germline CDR1 is SGDLS and CDR2 is YYNGEE. Trimming left V 0 bases short and J 4 bases short, with 9 bases between. CDR3 size: 14 residues. CDR3 in DNA: TGTGCCAGCAGCGTAGCTATGTCATCAGATACGCAGTATTTT. This translates into CASSVAMSSDTQYF.

The J gene is TRBJ1-1, the V gene TRBV6-2 or TRBV6-3; TRBD1 might be the D (5 bases). The CDR3 spans 11 residues. Germline V gives CDR1 MNHEY, CDR2 SVGEGT. V lost 4 bases to trimming and J lost 10 bases, with 10 bases between them. The CDR3 DNA reads TGTGCCAGCAGTTCGGCCGGGGGAGCTTTCTTT. It is translated as CASSSAGGAFF.

This chain uses TRBV2 with TRBJ2-2; D gene uncertain. V dropped 6 bases and J dropped 4 bases, with 18 bases sitting between them. The CDR3 consists of 16 residues. Germline V gene data show CDR1 as SNHLY and CDR2 as FYNNEI. The CDR3, as DNA: TGTGCCAGCAGCCGCCGGCAGGTTATTAGCACCGGGGAGCTGTTTTTT. Its translation is CASSRRQVISTGELFF. The full variable domain, rest sourced from reference TRBV2 and TRBJ2-2, is EPEVTQTPSHQVTQMGQEVILRCVPISNHLYFYWYRQILGQKVEFLVSFYNNEISEKSEIFDDQFSVERPDGSNFTLKIRSTKLEDSAMYFCASSRRQVISTGELFFGEGSRLTVL.

This clone was recorded a few times. Other DNA sequences in this specimen translate into the identical CDR3. CDR3 nucleotide sequence: TGTGCCAGCAGCTCGGGACAGGTATCTGGAAACACCATATATTTT. Amino acids: CASSSGQVSGNTIYF. The genes are TRBV7-9 and TRBJ1-3; 8 nucleotides align to TRBD1. There are 15 residues in the CDR3. Germline CDR1 and CDR2: SEHNR and FQNEAQ (reference sequence). V gave up 4 bases and J gave up 1 base; unmatched junction bases: 3.

The chain is built from TRBV10-1 and TRBJ1-5; 8 bases align to TRBD1. The CDR3 sequence is 17 residues long. Germline V gives CDR1 WNHNN, CDR2 SYGVQD (reference sequence). V lost 7 bases, J lost 6 bases, and 17 bases stayed unmatched. As DNA, the CDR3 is TGCGCCAGCACCGCGGGACAGGATTGCGGGTTCGGTCAGCCCCAGCATTTT. It translates to CASTAGQDCGFGQPQHF.

The V and J genes are TRBV7-9 and TRBJ2-3; D is perhaps TRBD2 (7 bases). The CDR3 length is 18 residues. Germline CDR1 is SEHNR and CDR2 is FQNEAQ (reference sequence). With 7 bases removed from V and 0 bases from J, the gap between germline ends came to 23 bases. The CDR3 region has the DNA TGTGCCAGCACCGCTCCCCGGGGTGCGGGGGCTAGCACAGATACGCAGTATTTT. This translates into CASTAPRGAGASTDTQYF.

The rearrangement uses TRBV7-8 and TRBJ2-7, with a weak D call TRBD1 (6 bases). Germline CDR1 reads SGHVS; CDR2 reads FQNEAQ. Deletions cut 1 base from V and 9 bases from J, with 10 bases between. The CDR3 extends over 12 amino acids. The CDR3: CASSLDGGRQYF. DNA for the CDR3: TGTGCCAGCAGCTTAGATGGGGGCCGGCAGTACTTC.

This clone occurred once. CDR3 sequence (DNA): TGTGCCAGCAGTTACTCGGGAGGGAACTATGGCTACACCTTC. It translates to CASSYSGGNYGYTF. This rearrangement joins TRBV6-5 to TRBJ1-2; D remains unclear. The CDR3 has 14 amino acids. V was shortened by 0 bases and J by 2 bases, with 7 bases between the two germline ends. Looked up from germline, CDR1 is MNHEY and CDR2 is SVGAGI.

The V call is TRBV7-2, the J call TRBJ1-1; weak D call: TRBD1 (6 bases). The CDR3 covers 15 residues. Germline V gene lookup returns CDR1 SGHTA and CDR2 FQGNSA. Trimming took off 2 bases at V and 2 bases at J, with 12 bases between the two ends. CDR3 in amino acids: CASSLSTGFNTEAFF. Here the CDR3 DNA reads TGTGCCAGCAGCTTATCTACAGGGTTCAACACTGAAGCTTTCTTT.

The rearrangement joins TRBV19 to TRBJ2-2; 7 bases line up with TRBD2. CDR1 and CDR2 from the germline V gene are LNHDA and SQIVND (reference sequence). This CDR3 is built from 15 residues. V dropped 4 bases and J dropped 4; count of bases not matched to a gene: 6. CDR3 residues: CASSNGGESTGELFF. The CDR3 nucleotides read TGTGCCAGTAGTAATGGGGGGGAGAGCACCGGGGAGCTGTTTTTT.